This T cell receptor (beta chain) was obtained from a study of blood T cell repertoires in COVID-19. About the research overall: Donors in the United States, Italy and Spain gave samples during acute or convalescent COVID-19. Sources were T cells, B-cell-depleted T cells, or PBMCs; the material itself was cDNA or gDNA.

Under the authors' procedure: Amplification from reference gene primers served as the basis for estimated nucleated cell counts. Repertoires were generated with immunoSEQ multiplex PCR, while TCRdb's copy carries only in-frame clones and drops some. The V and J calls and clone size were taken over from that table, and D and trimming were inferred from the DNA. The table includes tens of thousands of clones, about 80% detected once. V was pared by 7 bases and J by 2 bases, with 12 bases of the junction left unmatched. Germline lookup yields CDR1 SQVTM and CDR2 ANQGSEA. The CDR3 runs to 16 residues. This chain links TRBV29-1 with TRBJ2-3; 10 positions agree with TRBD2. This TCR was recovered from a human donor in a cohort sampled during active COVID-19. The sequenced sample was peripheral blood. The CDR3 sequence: CSAEAPSGSSTDTQYF. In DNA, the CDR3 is TGCAGCGCCGAAGCCCCTAGCGGGAGTTCCACAGATACGCAGTATTTT.